This record concerns one T cell receptor (beta chain) sequence. The antigen remains unidentified. The data were taken from a study of blood T cells in healthy people across ages. Overall study findings and caveats: Donor CMV status, an unknown factor, possibly confounded changes in expanded clonotypes. Diversity figures derived from one million T cells were judged to underestimate the true value. Higher diversity, along with more naive CD4+ cells, distinguished long-lived donors from aged donors.

CDR3 length: 14 amino acids. Germline assignment: CDR1 DFQATT and CDR2 SNEGSKA (reference sequence). Using a J-beta primer mix together with a sample-barcoded 5' primer, a second PCR was run for roughly 6 to 11 cycles. Each of the cDNA molecules was tagged by a template-switch adaptor with 12 random nucleotides. Each CDR3 protein is one row after TCRdb ran MiXCR on the 5' RACE reads. The data hold hundreds of thousands of distinct CDR3 sequences, with 40% to 45% observed a single time. Material for sequencing was blood. V gene TRBV20-1 combines with J gene TRBJ2-1; no clear D. With the DNA end fitting TRBJ2-7 better, the J assignment may be wrong. The TCR sequence derives from an elderly man in good health. CDR3: CSASAGSSYNEQYF. As DNA, the CDR3 is TGCAGTGCTAGCGCTGGAAGCTCCTACAATGAGCAGTACTTC.